In its sample, the clone carrying this T cell receptor beta chain was seen a few times. Its antigen remains unidentified. The germline gives CDR1 SEHNR, CDR2 FQNEAQ (reference sequence). Trimming stripped 2 bases from V and 5 bases from J, with 9 bases between. The CDR3 covers 13 residues. This sample was taken from a study of T cell responses to AZD1222 COVID-19 vaccine. Study-wide findings and caveats: Most donors were white British, females outnumbered males, and clonal diversity was possibly underestimated.

Assay used: immunoSEQ multiplex PCR; TCRdb lists only in-frame clones, some missing. This sample has about 130,000 clones; about nine tenths occur once, and the top ten carry approximately 1.5%. This chain connects TRBV7-9 to TRBJ1-1; D perhaps matches TRBD1 (5 bases). This TCR was recovered from an adult in good health. The specimen comprised peripheral blood, sampled on day 0 of AZD1222 vaccination. This chain's CDR3 is CASSLYWGTEAFF. CDR3 bases: TGTGCCAGCAGCTTATATTGGGGGACTGAAGCTTTCTTT.